The entry that follows covers one TCR beta chain sequence. V was trimmed by 4 bases and J by 0 bases, leaving 4 bases between them. The CDR3 length is 14 residues. Germline CDR1 is MGHRA and CDR2 is YSYEKL. The PCR contained 60 Vbeta and 13 Jbeta primers. TCRdb keeps only in-frame clones here, not all; method: immunoSEQ multiplex PCR. The sample has roughly 100,000 clones; 76% are singletons. This sample is part of a study of cytomegalovirus exposure and HLA in healthy donors. For the study at large: Some 80 million unique TCR sequences came from HLA-typed donors in an early release.

Sample: PBMCs. This clonotype originated in a man aged 35-49 years in good health and CMV-seropositive. The genes are TRBV4-1 and TRBJ2-6; D not resolved. This CDR3 is CASSRSSGANVLTF. For the CDR3, the DNA is TGCGCCAGCAGCCGGAGCTCTGGGGCCAACGTCCTGACTTTC.